Listed here are 6 T cell receptor beta chains from one sample, sequenced in a study of blood T cell repertoires in COVID-19. Libraries were prepared by immunoSEQ multiplex PCR; TCRdb keeps only in-frame clonotypes and omits some of them. In the table there are about 42,000 clones, approximately 80% of which are singletons. The material sequenced was peripheral blood. Receptors originate from a man aged 45-65 years with active COVID-19.

The chain uses TRBV7-2 and TRBJ1-4, with D perhaps matching TRBD1 (6 bases). Germline V CDR1 and CDR2: SGHTA, FQGNSA. There are 15 residues in the CDR3. Trimming left V 5 bases short and J 5 bases short, with 15 bases between. The CDR3 spells CASSPGDTANEKLFF. As DNA, the CDR3 is TGTGCCAGCAGCCCCGGGGACACGGCGAATGAAAAACTGTTTTTT.

The chain recombines TRBV18 with TRBJ2-6; possibly TRBD2 for D (6 bases). The V end was cut by 3 bases, the J end by 1 base, with 16 bases between. Germline CDR1 is KGHSH and CDR2 is LQKENI. The CDR3 covers 18 residues. The CDR3 DNA reads TGTGCCAGCTCACCCTGGGGACTCAAAACTTCTGGGGCCAACGTCCTGACTTTC. It codes for CASSPWGLKTSGANVLTF.

The chain couples TRBV3-1 (or the pseudogene TRBV3-2) to TRBJ2-1; D unclear. The CDR3 extends over 13 amino acids. Germline V gene sequence: CDR1 LGHDT, CDR2 YNNKEL (reference sequence). V shed 2 bases and J shed 9 bases, with 11 bases lying between them. The DNA for the CDR3 is TGTGCCAGCAGCCAATTTATTAGCTCTGAGCAGTTCTTC. It encodes CASSQFISSEQFF.

The J gene is TRBJ1-1, the V gene TRBV11-3, with 7 bases lining up with TRBD1. J was trimmed by 1 base and V by 6 bases; bases with no gene match: 5. CDR1 SGHNT and CDR2 YENEEA come from the germline V gene. The CDR3 is 14 residues long. The DNA for the CDR3 is TGTGCCAGCAGTTTCCAGGGGGAGAACACTGAAGCTTTCTTT. It is translated as CASSFQGENTEAFF.

For the CDR3, the DNA is TGTGCCAGCAGCGTTGGGGGAAGCGGACAGGGCGGGGAGACCCAGTACTTC. It encodes CASSVGGSGQGGETQYF. V and J are TRBV9 and TRBJ2-5, with 8 bases aligning to TRBD1. Looked up from germline, CDR1 is SGDLS and CDR2 is YYNGEE. V lost 2 bases, J lost 5 bases, and 14 bases stayed unmatched. The CDR3 totals 17 residues.

In this sample, this clone turned up a few times. V gene TRBV3-1 (or the pseudogene TRBV3-2) combines with J gene TRBJ2-5; 8 bases align to TRBD1. The CDR3 is 14 residues long. Trimming at V came to 5 bases and at J to 5 bases, leaving 7 bases not matched to a gene. Germline V gene data show CDR1 as LGHDT and CDR2 as YNNKEL (reference sequence). The CDR3 nucleotides are TGTGCCAGCAGCTTACGACAGGGGCGGGAGACCCAGTACTTC. Translating gives CASSLRQGRETQYF.